This entry is about one TCR beta chain. Its target is unknown. This may arise from a read error, as a much more abundant clone is one base away. This CDR3 is missing its conserved last phenylalanine or tryptophan, likely due to a read error. The data stem from a study of Graves' ophthalmopathy and Graves' hyperthyroidism. Findings of the study overall: Among thyroid clonotypes expanded above 0.001 frequency, most also appeared in blood. Separation of ophthalmopathy from stable hyperthyroidism was achieved by a 13-signature model, at 85% to 90% sensitivity and around 81% specificity.

Every ophthalmopathy donor presented moderate-to-severe activity, CAS ≥3, NOSPECS ≥4 and duration under 3 months. Looked up from germline, CDR1 is SQVTM and CDR2 is ANQGSEA. Trimming pared 7 bases from V and 0 bases from J, leaving 12 bases between. The length of the CDR3 is 14 residues. Beta-chain TCR CDR3 regions were amplified from RNA transcripts. The first round was an RT-PCR with HTBI primers, and the second round was a multiplex PCR. A single record per CDR3 protein comes from TCRdb applying MiXCR to the multiplex PCR reads. The sample has 300,000 to 400,000 distinct CDR3 sequences; about a sixth are singletons.

The sequence was obtained from an adult man with Graves' ophthalmopathy. The J gene is TRBJ2-2, the V gene TRBV29-1; the D gene is possibly TRBD2 (5 bases). Input material: peripheral blood. The CDR3 protein is CSAQDGTNTGELFL. The CDR3, as DNA: TGCAGCGCCCAGGACGGGACGAACACCGGGGAGCTGTTTCTT.